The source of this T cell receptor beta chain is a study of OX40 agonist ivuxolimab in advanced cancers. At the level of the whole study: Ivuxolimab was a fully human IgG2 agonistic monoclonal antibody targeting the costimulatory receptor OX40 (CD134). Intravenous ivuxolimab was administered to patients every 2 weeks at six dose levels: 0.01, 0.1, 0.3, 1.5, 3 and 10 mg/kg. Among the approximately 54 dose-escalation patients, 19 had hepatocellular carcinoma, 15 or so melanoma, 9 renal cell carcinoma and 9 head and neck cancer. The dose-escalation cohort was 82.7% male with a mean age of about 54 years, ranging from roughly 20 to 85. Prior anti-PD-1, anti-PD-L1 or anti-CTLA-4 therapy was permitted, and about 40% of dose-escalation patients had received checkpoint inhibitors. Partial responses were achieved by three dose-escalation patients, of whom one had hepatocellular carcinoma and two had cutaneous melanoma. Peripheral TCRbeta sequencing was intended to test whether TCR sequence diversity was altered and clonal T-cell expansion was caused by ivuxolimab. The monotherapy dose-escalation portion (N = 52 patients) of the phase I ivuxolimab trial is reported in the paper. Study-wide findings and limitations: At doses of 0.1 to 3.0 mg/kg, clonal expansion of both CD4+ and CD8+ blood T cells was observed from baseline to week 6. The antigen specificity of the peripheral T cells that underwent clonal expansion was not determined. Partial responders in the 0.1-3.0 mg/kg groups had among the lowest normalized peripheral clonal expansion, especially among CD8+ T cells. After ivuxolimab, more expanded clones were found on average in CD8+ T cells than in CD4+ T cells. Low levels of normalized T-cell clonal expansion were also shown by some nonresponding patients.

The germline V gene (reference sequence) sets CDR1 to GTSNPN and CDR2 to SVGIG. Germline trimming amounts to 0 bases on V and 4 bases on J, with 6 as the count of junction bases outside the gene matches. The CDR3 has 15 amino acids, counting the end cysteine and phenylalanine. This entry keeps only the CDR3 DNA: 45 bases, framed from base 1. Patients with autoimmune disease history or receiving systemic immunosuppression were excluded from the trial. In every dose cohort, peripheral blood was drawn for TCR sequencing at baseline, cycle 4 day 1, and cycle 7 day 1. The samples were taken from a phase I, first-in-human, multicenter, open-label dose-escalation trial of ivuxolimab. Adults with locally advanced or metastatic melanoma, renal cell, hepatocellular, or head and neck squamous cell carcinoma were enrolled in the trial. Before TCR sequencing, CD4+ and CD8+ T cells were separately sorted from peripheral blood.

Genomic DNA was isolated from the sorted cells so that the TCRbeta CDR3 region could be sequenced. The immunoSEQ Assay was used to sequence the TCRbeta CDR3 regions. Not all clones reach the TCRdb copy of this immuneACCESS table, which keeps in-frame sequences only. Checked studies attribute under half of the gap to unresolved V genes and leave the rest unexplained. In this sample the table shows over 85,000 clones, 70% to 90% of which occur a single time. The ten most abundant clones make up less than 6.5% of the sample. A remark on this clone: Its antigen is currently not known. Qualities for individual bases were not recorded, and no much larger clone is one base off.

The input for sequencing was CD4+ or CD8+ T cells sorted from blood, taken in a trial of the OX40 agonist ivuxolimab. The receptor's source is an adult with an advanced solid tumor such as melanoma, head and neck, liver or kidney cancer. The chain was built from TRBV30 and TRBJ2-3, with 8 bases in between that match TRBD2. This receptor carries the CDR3 CAWSVWGSGADTQYF. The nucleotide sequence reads TGTGCCTGGAGTGTATGGGGTAGCGGGGCAGATACGCAGTATTTT.